This entry lists 13 T cell receptor beta chains sequenced from one sample in a study of shared clonotypes between healthy human individuals. The method was immunoSEQ multiplex PCR; TCRdb's version includes in-frame clones alone and lacks a portion of them. The repertoire consists of 1.6 million or so clones, with around 95% occurring once and the leading ten covering approximately 1.1%. Material: naive CD4+ T cells sorted from blood. Subset meaning: CD45RA+ positively selected. These receptors were obtained from a man between 25 and 39 years old in good health.

This clone was recorded once. V usage is TRBV9 and J usage is TRBJ2-7, with 7 nucleotides matching TRBD2. In germline, CDR1 is SGDLS, CDR2 YYNGEE. Unmatched junction bases numbered 6, after V lost 0 bases and J lost 0 bases. This CDR3 is 16 amino acids long. The chain's CDR3 is CASSVGRGGSSYEQYF. The CDR3 DNA reads TGTGCCAGCAGCGTAGGACGCGGGGGAAGCTCCTACGAGCAGTACTTC. Filled out from reference TRBV9 and TRBJ2-7, the complete variable domain reads DSGVTQTPKHLITATGQRVTLRCSPRSGDLSVYWYQQSLDQGLQFLIQYYNGEERAKGNILERFSAQQFPDLHSELNLSSLELGDSALYFCASSVGRGGSSYEQYFGPGTRLTVT.

This clone appeared a single time. CDR3 sequence: CASSESRTAYEQYF. In DNA, the CDR3 is TGCGCCAGCAGTGAGTCCCGGACAGCCTACGAGCAGTACTTC. The rearrangement joins TRBV10-2 to TRBJ2-7; D perhaps matches TRBD1 (6 bases). V lost 0 bases and J lost 2, with 8 bases in between. The germline gives CDR1 WSHSY, CDR2 SAAADI. This CDR3 spans 14 amino acids.

The chain combines TRBV4-2 with TRBJ1-2; D not resolved. The CDR3 consists of 22 residues. From germline, CDR1 is LGHNA and CDR2 YNFKEQ. V was cut by 4 bases and J by 0 bases, with 33 bases left in between. The CDR3: CASSPKQVAPTPQDQPNYGYTF. CDR3 sequence (DNA): TGTGCCAGCAGCCCGAAACAAGTAGCCCCGACGCCCCAAGACCAACCTAACTATGGCTACACCTTC.

The chain recombines TRBV2 with TRBJ1-2; D not resolved. This CDR3 has 12 amino acids. CDR1 is SNHLY and CDR2 is FYNNEI in the germline V gene. With 9 bases removed from V and 5 bases from J, the gap between germline ends came to 13 bases. Here the CDR3 DNA reads TGTGCCAGGCCCGATCCTTTATATGGCTACACCTTC. Protein sequence: CARPDPLYGYTF.

The chain recombines TRBV28 with TRBJ2-7; D is unresolved. Germline CDR1 and CDR2: MDHEN and SYDVKM. This CDR3 comprises 12 residues. V was shortened by 2 bases and J by 2 bases, with 4 bases between the two germline ends. CDR3 in DNA: TGTGCCAGCAGTTTAAACGCCTACGAGCAGTACTTC. This sequence encodes CASSLNAYEQYF.

This chain connects TRBV5-1 to TRBJ2-7, with TRBD1 matching 7 bases. In germline, CDR1 is SGHRS, CDR2 YFSETQ. With V trimmed by 3 bases and J by 7 bases, 10 bases remained unmatched. This CDR3 has 14 amino acids. The CDR3 reads CASSSGTALGEQYF. The CDR3 region has the DNA TGCGCCAGCAGCTCCGGGACAGCCCTCGGGGAGCAGTACTTC.

The CDR3 is CASSVSDPGAFF. The CDR3 DNA reads TGTGCCAGCAGTGTCAGTGATCCCGGGGCTTTCTTT. The chain links TRBV2 to TRBJ1-1; D is unresolved. The CDR3 has 12 residues. V was clipped by 4 bases and J by 11 bases, with 14 bases between them. Germline V gene lookup returns CDR1 SNHLY and CDR2 FYNNEI.

The sample holds one count of this clone. V gene TRBV29-1 combines with J gene TRBJ2-2; a possible D gene is TRBD2 (6 bases). Germline assignment: CDR1 SQVTM and CDR2 ANQGSEA. With 5 bases removed from V and 4 bases from J, the gap between germline ends came to 14 bases. This CDR3 is 14 amino acids long. The DNA for the CDR3 is TGCAGCGTTAGACTAGGGGTCGGCACCGGGGAGCTGTTTTTT. Amino acid sequence: CSVRLGVGTGELFF.

The chain combines TRBV13 with TRBJ2-7; TRBD1 aligns across 9 bases. This CDR3 comprises 15 residues. CDR1 and CDR2 from the germline V gene are PRHDT and FYEKMQ (reference sequence). V shed 2 bases and J 3 bases; nucleotides not matched to a gene: 5. The CDR3 loop is CASSLLPGQGYEQYF. The CDR3 DNA follows: TGTGCCAGCAGCTTACTCCCGGGACAGGGCTACGAGCAGTACTTC.

V usage is TRBV13 and J usage is TRBJ2-7, with 8 bases that match TRBD2. The V segment lost 2 bases and the J segment 5 bases; nucleotides outside the gene matches: 8. Per germline, CDR1 PRHDT and CDR2 FYEKMQ (reference sequence). This CDR3 contains 15 residues. The CDR3 protein is CASSLRYPAGDEQYF. The CDR3 nucleotides are TGTGCCAGCAGCTTAAGGTACCCAGCGGGAGACGAGCAGTACTTC.

Written as DNA, the CDR3 is TGTGCCAGCTCACCGGACAGGACCGGTCAGCCCCAGCATTTT. Translating it yields CASSPDRTGQPQHF. This chain uses TRBV18 with TRBJ1-5; 7 nucleotides agree with TRBD1. Per the germline V gene, CDR1 is KGHSH and CDR2 is LQKENI. V lost 3 bases and J lost 6; bases outside the gene matches: 5. This CDR3 has 14 residues.

The chain uses TRBV5-1 and TRBJ1-2, with 8 bases lining up with TRBD1. CDR1 and CDR2 (germline): SGHRS, YFSETQ. The CDR3 is made up of 13 amino acids. The trim removed 4 bases at V and 6 bases at J, leaving 5 bases unmatched. The CDR3 region has the DNA TGCGCCAGCAGCGCACAGGGGGGGAATGGCTACACCTTC. Its protein is CASSAQGGNGYTF.

This sequence joins TRBV5-4 and TRBJ2-1; tentatively, D is TRBD2 (5 bases). V shed 0 bases and J shed 9 bases, with 13 bases lying between them. The CDR3 extends over 14 amino acids. The V gene's germline CDR1 is SGHNT and CDR2 YYREEE (reference sequence). CDR3 in DNA: TGTGCCAGCAGCTTGGAGTCCGGAGCGGCTGAGCAGTTCTTC. The encoded protein is CASSLESGAAEQFF. The variable domain in full, completed from reference TRBV5-4 and TRBJ2-1, reads ETGVTQSPTHLIKTRGQQVTLRCSSQSGHNTVSWYQQALGQGPQFIFQYYREEENGRGNFPPRFSGLQFPNYSSELNVNALELDDSALYLCASSLESGAAEQFFGPGTRLTVL.